A selection of T cell receptor beta chains follows, all from one sample in a study of blood T cell repertoires in COVID-19. Only in-frame clones appear in the TCRdb table, and some are missing; sequencing was by immunoSEQ multiplex PCR. The sample contains some 220,000 clones, roughly nine tenths of which appear only once. The source material was PBMCs or T cells enriched from blood (not recorded which). The receptors stem from a young woman in a cohort exposed to, infected with or recovered from COVID-19 (not recorded which). Both conserved end residues are part of each CDR3. The D gene is left open where the match is weak.

D gene	CDR3 length	V gene	CDR3 protein
-	18	TRBV7-9	CASSLSFETASSGNTIYF
-	14	TRBV3-1/TRBV3-2	CASSYTGINYGYTF
TRBD2	17	TRBV9	CASSVGPAGRRTDTQYF
-	16	TRBV6-5	CASSYSIGQTDNEQFF
-	13	TRBV28	CASSLQGLTEAFF
TRBD2	15	TRBV5-4	CASSEGLPNTGELFF
TRBD1	13	TRBV27	CASEGQVNYGYTF
-	13	TRBV27	CASSLSYAGRAFF
-	13	TRBV15	CATSRDASYGYTF
-	11	TRBV6-8	CASRRLCEQYF
TRBD2	15	TRBV7-9	CASSFGLAGDNEQFF
-	13	TRBV3-1/TRBV3-2	CASSFLQADTQYF